Listed here is a single T cell receptor beta chain. Its target is not known. Assay: immunoSEQ multiplex PCR; the TCRdb copy retains only in-frame clones and omits some. The repertoire has 2 million to 3 million clones, 93% of them found once; the top ten carry 0.36%. The data belong to a study of shared clonotypes between healthy human individuals. Study-level background: Each donor's CD8 memory used one plate, CD8 naive two, each CD4 subset three. Overall study results and limits: The naive CD4 repertoires of several donors were compared, and roughly 5% of clonotypes were shared. Donor scarcity curtailed the genetic and exposure-history diversity represented herein.

The sample comprised naive CD4+ T cells from PBMCs. Subset reported: CD45RA+ positively selected. The TCR sequence derives from a man between 18 and 29 years old in good health. Some clones in this sample may be carry-over from other donors' samples.

CDR3 coding DNA: TGTGCCAGCAGCGGGGGGTACCAAGAGACCCAGTACTTC. It encodes CASSGGYQETQYF. The chain couples TRBV7-6 to TRBJ2-5; the D gene is possibly TRBD2 (6 bases). V lost 5 bases and J 0 bases, leaving 7 bases between the germline ends. CDR3 length equals 13 residues. CDR1 SGHVS and CDR2 FNYEAQ come from the germline V gene.